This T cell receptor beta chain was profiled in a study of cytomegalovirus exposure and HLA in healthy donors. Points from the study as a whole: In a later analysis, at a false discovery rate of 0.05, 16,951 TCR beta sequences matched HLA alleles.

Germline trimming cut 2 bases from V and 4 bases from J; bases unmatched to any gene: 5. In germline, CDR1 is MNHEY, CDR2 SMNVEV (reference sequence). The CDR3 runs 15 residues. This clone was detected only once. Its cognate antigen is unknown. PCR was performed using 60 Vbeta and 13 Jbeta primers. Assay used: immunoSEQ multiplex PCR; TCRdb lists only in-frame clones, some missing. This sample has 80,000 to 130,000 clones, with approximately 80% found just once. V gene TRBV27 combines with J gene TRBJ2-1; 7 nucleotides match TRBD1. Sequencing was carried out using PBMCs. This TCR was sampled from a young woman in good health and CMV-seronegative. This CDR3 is CASSLDRASYNEQFF. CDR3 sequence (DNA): TGTGCCAGCAGTTTAGACAGGGCGAGTTACAATGAGCAGTTCTTC.